This is a list of T cell receptor beta chains from one sample in a study of T cells in Graves' hyperthyroidism and ophthalmopathy. TCRdb re-called the multiplex PCR reads with MiXCR, one entry per CDR3 protein. The table has about 500,000 distinct CDR3 sequences, around 17% seen once; the top ten hold approximately 18%. Sequencing input: blood. The origin of the receptors is a woman aged 18 to 35 with Graves' hyperthyroidism. CDR3s include the opening cysteine and the closing phenylalanine or tryptophan. The order of the fields is CDR3 DNA, CDR3 protein, V gene, clone size, CDR3 length, J gene, D gene. A D gene is named only where the DNA matches it firmly. Expanded clones are given a class, and other clones once, few, many or no size at all.

CDR3nt: TGTGCCAGCTCACCAAGGACAGGGGCAGGTTCGGAGACCCAGTACTTC
CDR3aa: CASSPRTGAGSETQYF
v_gene: TRBV18
abundance: many
len: 16
j_gene: TRBJ2-5
d_gene: TRBD1

CDR3nt: TGTGCCAGCATTCGGACAGCGAACACTGAAGCTTTCTTT
CDR3aa: CASIRTANTEAFF
v_gene: TRBV12-3/TRBV12-4
abundance: many
len: 13
j_gene: TRBJ1-1
d_gene: .

CDR3nt: TGTGCCAGCCAGGGGCACAGAAACACTGAAGCTTTCTTT
CDR3aa: CASQGHRNTEAFF
v_gene: TRBV11-2
abundance: many
len: 13
j_gene: TRBJ1-1
d_gene: .

CDR3nt: TGTGCCAGCAGCTTGAATTCTGTTAAAAACACTGAAGCTTTCTTT
CDR3aa: CASSLNSVKNTEAFF
v_gene: TRBV5-4
abundance: few
len: 15
j_gene: TRBJ1-1
d_gene: .

CDR3nt: TGCGCCAGCTCCGACGGGGTTTCCAATGAGCAGTTCTTC
CDR3aa: CASSDGVSNEQFF
v_gene: TRBV10-1
abundance: few
len: 13
j_gene: TRBJ2-1
d_gene: .

CDR3nt: TGTGCCACCAGTGATATAACCACAGGGGGCCTCTCCTACAATGAGCAGTTCTTC
CDR3aa: CATSDITTGGLSYNEQFF
v_gene: TRBV24-1
abundance: few
len: 18
j_gene: TRBJ2-1
d_gene: TRBD1

CDR3nt: TGTGCCACCAGCAGAGATCGCAGGGCCGCTATGAACACTGAAGCTTTCTTT
CDR3aa: CATSRDRRAAMNTEAFF
v_gene: TRBV15
abundance: many
len: 17
j_gene: TRBJ1-1
d_gene: .

CDR3nt: TGCAGTGCTGGGGACCGTCTGTCAGGTCGACGCTCCTACGAGCAGTACTTC
CDR3aa: CSAGDRLSGRRSYEQYF
v_gene: TRBV20-1
abundance: many
len: 17
j_gene: TRBJ2-7
d_gene: .

CDR3nt: TGTGCCAGCAGCCTAATCTGGGCCTTACAGGCCGGGGAGCTGTTTTTT
CDR3aa: CASSLIWALQAGELFF
v_gene: TRBV28
abundance: .
len: 16
j_gene: TRBJ2-2
d_gene: .

CDR3nt: TGTGCCTGGAGTGAGTCGGGGATCACTGAAGCTTTCTTT
CDR3aa: CAWSESGITEAFF
v_gene: TRBV30
abundance: many
len: 13
j_gene: TRBJ1-1
d_gene: .

CDR3nt: TGTGCCAGCAGTTTATACGGGTACGAGCAGTACTTC
CDR3aa: CASSLYGYEQYF
v_gene: TRBV28
abundance: many
len: 12
j_gene: TRBJ2-7
d_gene: .

CDR3nt: TGTGCCAGCAGTCCCGATTGGTTGCGGGAGTTCTTC
CDR3aa: CASSPDWLREFF
v_gene: TRBV12-3/TRBV12-4
abundance: many
len: 12
j_gene: TRBJ2-1
d_gene: .

CDR3nt: TGTGCCAGCAGTCAACGACAGGGACGAGCCGGGGAGCTGTTTTTT
CDR3aa: CASSQRQGRAGELFF
v_gene: TRBV2
abundance: many
len: 15
j_gene: TRBJ2-2
d_gene: TRBD1

CDR3nt: TGTGCCAGCAGCTGGACTAGCGGGAGTTACGAGCAGTACTTC
CDR3aa: CASSWTSGSYEQYF
v_gene: TRBV5-8
abundance: many
len: 14
j_gene: TRBJ2-7
d_gene: TRBD2

CDR3nt: TGCAGTGTTCATAGTACCCAGACCTACGAGCAGTACTTC
CDR3aa: CSVHSTQTYEQYF
v_gene: TRBV20-1
abundance: many
len: 13
j_gene: TRBJ2-7
d_gene: .

CDR3nt: TGTGCCAGCAGCCCTCTTGGGCGGAGGAACACTGAAGCTTTCTTT
CDR3aa: CASSPLGRRNTEAFF
v_gene: TRBV7-9
abundance: .
len: 15
j_gene: TRBJ1-1
d_gene: .

CDR3nt: TGCAGTGCTAGAGATCGCCAGCTCGCTAAGCAGTACTTC
CDR3aa: CSARDRQLAKQYF
v_gene: TRBV20-1
abundance: many
len: 13
j_gene: TRBJ2-7
d_gene: .

CDR3nt: TGCAGTGCTAGAGATGGGCCCTATGGCTACACCTTC
CDR3aa: CSARDGPYGYTF
v_gene: TRBV20-1
abundance: .
len: 12
j_gene: TRBJ1-2
d_gene: .

CDR3nt: TGCGCCAGCAGCTTGAGGGGTGGTAGCGGGACGCAGTATTTT
CDR3aa: CASSLRGGSGTQYF
v_gene: TRBV5-1
abundance: few
len: 14
j_gene: TRBJ2-3
d_gene: TRBD2

CDR3nt: TGTGCCAGCAGCGAAATAGCGGGGGACCCCCGGTACCAAGAGACCCAGTACTTC
CDR3aa: CASSEIAGDPRYQETQYF
v_gene: TRBV2
abundance: many
len: 18
j_gene: TRBJ2-5
d_gene: TRBD2

CDR3nt: TGCGCCAAAGGGGCCCCAGGGAACACCATATATTTT
CDR3aa: CAKGAPGNTIYF
v_gene: TRBV20-1
abundance: .
len: 12
j_gene: TRBJ1-3
d_gene: .

CDR3nt: TGTGCCAGCAGCGTGCCGGGACAAACACTGAACACTGAAGCTTTCTTT
CDR3aa: CASSVPGQTLNTEAFF
v_gene: TRBV5-4
abundance: many
len: 16
j_gene: TRBJ1-1
d_gene: .

CDR3nt: TGTGCCAGCAGTTATCGTAAGGGTAGCGAGGGCACCGGGGAGCTGTTTTTT
CDR3aa: CASSYRKGSEGTGELFF
v_gene: TRBV6-5
abundance: many
len: 17
j_gene: TRBJ2-2
d_gene: .

CDR3nt: TGCGCCAGCAGCTTGGGCCCGGGCCATGACTACGAGCAGTACTTC
CDR3aa: CASSLGPGHDYEQYF
v_gene: TRBV5-1
abundance: few
len: 15
j_gene: TRBJ2-7
d_gene: .

CDR3nt: TGTGCCAGCAGTGTGTCAGGGGCGGGCGGGGAGCTGTTTTTT
CDR3aa: CASSVSGAGGELFF
v_gene: TRBV25-1
abundance: .
len: 14
j_gene: TRBJ2-2
d_gene: .

CDR3nt: TGTGCCAGCAGTTACCATTCCGGGACAGGCACCTATAGCAATCAGCCCCAGCATTTT
CDR3aa: CASSYHSGTGTYSNQPQHF
v_gene: TRBV6-2/TRBV6-3
abundance: many
len: 19
j_gene: TRBJ1-5
d_gene: TRBD1

CDR3nt: TGTGCCAGCAGCCCTCGGATGCCGGGTGGGGCCAACGTCCTGACTTTC
CDR3aa: CASSPRMPGGANVLTF
v_gene: TRBV3-1
abundance: few
len: 16
j_gene: TRBJ2-6
d_gene: .

CDR3nt: TGTGCCAGCAGCCAAGAGACAGGCACCTACGAGCAGTACTTC
CDR3aa: CASSQETGTYEQYF
v_gene: TRBV4-2
abundance: few
len: 14
j_gene: TRBJ2-7
d_gene: .

CDR3nt: TGTGCCAGCTCACCAGGACTAGCGGGGGACCAGGGTGAGCAGTTCTTC
CDR3aa: CASSPGLAGDQGEQFF
v_gene: TRBV18
abundance: few
len: 16
j_gene: TRBJ2-1
d_gene: TRBD2

CDR3nt: TGTGCCAGCAGTCTACAATGGTCTAGCGGGAGGACCACAGATACGCAGTATTTT
CDR3aa: CASSLQWSSGRTTDTQYF
v_gene: TRBV27
abundance: many
len: 18
j_gene: TRBJ2-3
d_gene: TRBD2

CDR3nt: TGCGCCAGCAGCGAGGACAGCCGGAACACTGAAGCTTTCTTT
CDR3aa: CASSEDSRNTEAFF
v_gene: TRBV10-2
abundance: many
len: 14
j_gene: TRBJ1-1
d_gene: .

CDR3nt: TGTGCCAGTAGCAGGGAGGCATACGGCGGGGAGCTGTTTTTT
CDR3aa: CASSREAYGGELFF
v_gene: TRBV5-8
abundance: few
len: 14
j_gene: TRBJ2-2
d_gene: .

CDR3nt: TGTGCCAGCAGCTTAAGGGCCCGATTCCGGGACTGGAACACAGATACGCAGTATTTT
CDR3aa: CASSLRARFRDWNTDTQYF
v_gene: TRBV11-2
abundance: many
len: 19
j_gene: TRBJ2-3
d_gene: .

CDR3nt: TGCAGTGCTACGGGAGTTAAAGCCAAAAACATTCAGTACTTC
CDR3aa: CSATGVKAKNIQYF
v_gene: TRBV20-1
abundance: .
len: 14
j_gene: TRBJ2-4
d_gene: .

CDR3nt: TGTGCCAGCAGTCGGACTAGCGGGCTCACAGATACGCAGTATTTT
CDR3aa: CASSRTSGLTDTQYF
v_gene: TRBV7-2
abundance: .
len: 15
j_gene: TRBJ2-3
d_gene: TRBD2

CDR3nt: TGCGCCAGCAGCATCGGACAAGAGCAGTACTTC
CDR3aa: CASSIGQEQYF
v_gene: TRBV5-1
abundance: many
len: 11
j_gene: TRBJ2-7
d_gene: .

CDR3nt: TGTGCCAGCAGCCAAGGAGCGGGGGGGCAGTACTTC
CDR3aa: CASSQGAGGQYF
v_gene: TRBV4-2
abundance: few
len: 12
j_gene: TRBJ2-7
d_gene: TRBD2

CDR3nt: TGTGCCAGCAGTTCCCTAGCCTTCGGGACCCAGTACTTC
CDR3aa: CASSSLAFGTQYF
v_gene: TRBV27
abundance: .
len: 13
j_gene: TRBJ2-5
d_gene: .

CDR3nt: TGTGCCAGCAGCCCAGGGGGGGGAAGAGAAGCTTTCTTT
CDR3aa: CASSPGGGREAFF
v_gene: TRBV6-1
abundance: few
len: 13
j_gene: TRBJ1-1
d_gene: TRBD1

CDR3nt: TGTGCCAGCAGCTCCGTCGGGACCAGGGTCTACGAGCAGTACTTC
CDR3aa: CASSSVGTRVYEQYF
v_gene: TRBV11-2
abundance: many
len: 15
j_gene: TRBJ2-7
d_gene: .

CDR3nt: TGTGCCATCAGAAAAGGTGTGTTGGGGGACTACGAGCAGTACTTC
CDR3aa: CAIRKGVLGDYEQYF
v_gene: TRBV10-3
abundance: few
len: 15
j_gene: TRBJ2-7
d_gene: .

CDR3nt: TGTGCCAGCAGCTTATCCGGGACTAGCGGGGGGGCCCATGAGCAGTTCTTC
CDR3aa: CASSLSGTSGGAHEQFF
v_gene: TRBV7-6
abundance: .
len: 17
j_gene: TRBJ2-1
d_gene: TRBD2

CDR3nt: TGCAGTGCTAGAGGACTGATCTACGAGCAGTACTTC
CDR3aa: CSARGLIYEQYF
v_gene: TRBV20-1
abundance: many
len: 12
j_gene: TRBJ2-7
d_gene: .

CDR3nt: TGTGCCCTCCTTATTTGGAACACAGATACGCAGTATTTT
CDR3aa: CALLIWNTDTQYF
v_gene: TRBV30
abundance: many
len: 13
j_gene: TRBJ2-3
d_gene: .

CDR3nt: TGCGCCAGCAGCCAAGCTCCCGGGGAAACTGAAGCTTTCTTT
CDR3aa: CASSQAPGETEAFF
v_gene: TRBV4-1
abundance: .
len: 14
j_gene: TRBJ1-1
d_gene: .

CDR3nt: TGTGCCACCAGTAGTCGGGAGGGGGAAGAGACCCAGTACTTC
CDR3aa: CATSSREGEETQYF
v_gene: TRBV24-1
abundance: .
len: 14
j_gene: TRBJ2-5
d_gene: TRBD2